This T cell receptor beta chain originates from a study of T cell responses to AZD1222 COVID-19 vaccine. This clone was recorded only once. Sequenced by immunoSEQ multiplex PCR; TCRdb stores in-frame clones only, minus some. There are fewer than 70,000 clones in the sample; around 80% occur only once, and under 4.5% lies in the top ten. Germline CDR1 and CDR2: MNHNS and SASEGT. This CDR3 spans 16 amino acids. The germline V and J ends were trimmed by 4 bases and 5 bases, with 20 bases remaining between them. This TCR was recovered from an adult who received the AZD1222 COVID-19 vaccine. The chain recombines TRBV6-1 with TRBJ1-1; D is perhaps TRBD1 (5 bases). This sample comprised peripheral blood, obtained 28 days after the second AZD1222 dose. Written as DNA, the CDR3 is TGTGCCAGCAGTGCCCCAGGGAGGTGGGGTGAGACTGAAGCTTTCTTT. Its protein is CASSAPGRWGETEAFF.